This is a list of T cell receptor beta chains from one sample in a study of blood T cell repertoires in COVID-19. Method: immunoSEQ multiplex PCR; TCRdb's copy keeps in-frame clones and lacks some. The table records 70,000 to 95,000 clones, roughly nine tenths of them present only once. The specimen was peripheral blood. These receptors were collected from an elderly woman with active COVID-19. Each CDR3 is given with its conserved first and last residue. The order of the fields is clone size, J gene, D gene, V gene, CDR3 DNA, CDR3 protein. D genes are given only for firm matches. The listing skips clone size in some rows; elsewhere it reads once, few, many or a size class.

- TRBJ2-4 TRBD2 TRBV19 TGTGCCAGTAGTATGGGGCAGGGAGGGAACATTCAGTACTTC CASSMGQGGNIQYF
- TRBJ2-7 - TRBV21-1 TGTGCCAGCAGCAATAATTCCCCTAGGAACATCTACGAGCAGTACTTC CASSNNSPRNIYEQYF
- TRBJ2-3 - TRBV7-7 TGTGCTAGCAGCTTTAGTAAACCCTGCACAGATACGCAGTATTTT CASSFSKPCTDTQYF
- TRBJ2-3 - TRBV28 TGTGCCAGCAGTTTATCGATTTTGGAGTCGGAGGGCGATAACACAGATACGCAGTATTTT CASSLSILESEGDNTDTQYF
- TRBJ2-1 TRBD2 TRBV15 TGTGCCACCAGCAGGGGGAGGGAGCTTGCTAATGAGCAGTTCTTC CATSRGRELANEQFF
once TRBJ1-5 - TRBV14 TGTGCCAGCAGCTCCGGGGGGCCCAATCAGCCCCAGCATTTT CASSSGGPNQPQHF
- TRBJ2-7 TRBD1 TRBV29-1 TGCAGCGTTGAGGTTCCGGGACAGCTGCTGGAGCAGTACTTC CSVEVPGQLLEQYF
once TRBJ1-6 - TRBV4-1 TGCGCCAGCAGCGATCCCCTAAGCTCCTATAATTCACCCCTCCACTTT CASSDPLSSYNSPLHF
- TRBJ1-3 TRBD1 TRBV9 TGTGCCAGCAGCGTAGGGGACAGGGGTCCCTCTGGAAACACCATATATTTT CASSVGDRGPSGNTIYF
- TRBJ2-4 TRBD2 TRBV11-2 TGTGCCAGCAGCTTAGGCGGGAGTTTTAAAAACATTCAGTACTTC CASSLGGSFKNIQYF
once TRBJ1-1 - TRBV7-9 TGTGCCAGCAGCTTAGACAGGGAAAACGCTGAAGCTTTCTTT CASSLDRENAEAFF
- TRBJ1-3 - TRBV10-3 TGTGCCATCAATGAGGGGGGCCCGGTAAGGTCTGGAAACACCATATATTTT CAINEGGPVRSGNTIYF
few TRBJ1-5 TRBD1 TRBV19 TGTGCCAGTAGTATTCAGGGGGACAATCAGCCCCAGCATTTT CASSIQGDNQPQHF
- TRBJ2-7 TRBD2 TRBV30 TGTGCCTGGAGTTCACTAGCGGGGAGCGAGCAGTACTTC CAWSSLAGSEQYF
- TRBJ2-7 TRBD1 TRBV29-1 TGCAGCGTTGTTCGACAGGGCCACGAGCAGTACTTC CSVVRQGHEQYF
- TRBJ2-3 - TRBV7-9 TGTGCCAGCACCCGCTACTCTAGCACAGATACGCAGTATTTT CASTRYSSTDTQYF
few TRBJ1-6 - TRBV2 TGTGCCAGCAGTGGGGGGCCTTATTCACCCCTCCACTTT CASSGGPYSPLHF
- TRBJ2-7 - TRBV9 TGTGCCAGCAGCGAACAGGCTGCCGGGTCCTACGAGCAGTACTTC CASSEQAAGSYEQYF
once TRBJ2-7 TRBD1 TRBV19 TGTGCCAGTAGTAATACAGGGGGTACCTACGAGCAGTACTTC CASSNTGGTYEQYF
- TRBJ2-3 - TRBV5-1 TGCGCCAGCAGCTTGGCTACGCCTAGCACAGATACGCAGTATTTT CASSLATPSTDTQYF
- TRBJ2-5 - TRBV3-1/TRBV3-2 TGTGCCAGCAGCCCACCCATGACTTGGGGACTCCCAGAGACCCAGTACTTC CASSPPMTWGLPETQYF
few TRBJ1-5 TRBD1 TRBV5-1 TGCGCCAGCAGCTCAGGGACAGGGGAACAGCCCCAGCATTTT CASSSGTGEQPQHF
- TRBJ2-7 - TRBV5-6 TGTGCCAGCAGCTTAAACGTAGGGACACCTCGAATCTACGAGCAGTACTTC CASSLNVGTPRIYEQYF
- TRBJ2-1 - TRBV24-1 TGTGCCACCAGTCGCCGGGGGGCGGGAAGGGACAATGAGCAGTTCTTC CATSRRGAGRDNEQFF
- TRBJ2-7 TRBD2 TRBV19 TGTGCCAGTAGTTCCGGGAGCGGGAGTTTAAGCGAGCAGTACTTC CASSSGSGSLSEQYF
- TRBJ2-7 TRBD2 TRBV7-3 TGTGCCAGCAGCCTCGGGACTAGCGGGGCCGAGCAGTACTTC CASSLGTSGAEQYF
- TRBJ1-2 - TRBV28 TGTGCCAGCAGTTTGGGGGGTGGAGGGACCAACTATGGCTACACCTTC CASSLGGGGTNYGYTF
- TRBJ1-4 TRBD1 TRBV2 TGTGCCAGCAGTGTGGGACAGCATAATGAAAAACTGTTTTTT CASSVGQHNEKLFF
- TRBJ2-2 - TRBV3-1/TRBV3-2 TGTGCCAGCAGCCTACTCACCGGGGAGCTGTTTTTT CASSLLTGELFF
- TRBJ1-6 TRBD1 TRBV11-3 TGTGCCAGCAGCCGCGGACAGGAAGGGTCACCCCTCCACTTT CASSRGQEGSPLHF
- TRBJ1-3 - TRBV7-2 TGTGCCAGCAGTTCACTAAGCTCTGGAAACACCATATATTTT CASSSLSSGNTIYF
- TRBJ1-4 - TRBV4-3 TGCGCCAGCAGCCAAGATCGGGTCCAGTGGGGGCGAGCAACTAATGAAAAACTGTTTTTT CASSQDRVQWGRATNEKLFF
- TRBJ2-7 - TRBV10-3 TGTGCCATCAGCACCGGGAACGCCTACGAGCAGTACTTC CAISTGNAYEQYF
- TRBJ2-1 - TRBV7-2 TGTGCCAGCAGCCAATTAGCGCGCAATGAGCAGTTCTTC CASSQLARNEQFF
- TRBJ2-1 - TRBV5-1 TGCGCCAGCAGCTGGGACACCTCCAATGAGCAGTTCTTC CASSWDTSNEQFF
- TRBJ2-2 - TRBV3-1/TRBV3-2 TGTGCCAGCAGCCAAGACCCGGGAGCGGGTACCGGGGAGCTGTTTTTT CASSQDPGAGTGELFF
- TRBJ2-3 - TRBV9 TGTGCCAGCAGCGCCCAGGGGGATACGCAGTATTTT CASSAQGDTQYF
- TRBJ2-4 TRBD2 TRBV29-1 TGCAGCGTTCGAGGAACTAGCGGGAATATCAAAAACATTCAGTACTTC CSVRGTSGNIKNIQYF
- TRBJ2-3 TRBD2 TRBV20-1 TGCAGTGCTAGTCAGGGAGGGGATACAGATACGCAGTATTTT CSASQGGDTDTQYF
- TRBJ2-7 - TRBV6-2/TRBV6-3 TGTGCCAGCAGTCCCGACCCGCCTACAGGGTTTTACGAGCAGTACTTC CASSPDPPTGFYEQYF
- TRBJ2-5 - TRBV7-9 TGTGCCAGCAGCTTAGCTAATGGGCAGGGAGAGACCCAGTACTTC CASSLANGQGETQYF
- TRBJ1-2 TRBD1 TRBV7-9 TGTGCCAGCAGCACCTCACAGGGGGGTAATGGCTACACCTTC CASSTSQGGNGYTF
- TRBJ2-7 - TRBV20-1 TGCAGTGCTAGTTCAGGGAATCTCCACAACTACGAGCAGTACTTC CSASSGNLHNYEQYF
- TRBJ2-3 - TRBV20-1 TGCAGTGCTAGTAGCGGATACACAGATACGCAGTATTTT CSASSGYTDTQYF
- TRBJ2-1 TRBD2 TRBV10-3 TGTGCCATCGGACTAGCGGGTCCCAATGAGCAGTTCTTC CAIGLAGPNEQFF
- TRBJ2-2 TRBD2 TRBV15 TGTGCCACCAGCAGCCAACTAGCGGGAGGTACCGGGGAGCTGTTTTTT CATSSQLAGGTGELFF
- TRBJ2-3 - TRBV15 TGTGCCACCAGCAGAGAGCGGGTCGGCACAGATACGCAGTATTTT CATSRERVGTDTQYF
- TRBJ2-3 TRBD1 TRBV18 TGTGCCAGCTCACCACGACAGGGGGCATCAGATACGCAGTATTTT CASSPRQGASDTQYF
- TRBJ2-5 - TRBV21-1 TGTGCCAGCAGCACCTGTACCCATTCCGATCTCATGAGGGAGACCCAGTACTTC CASSTCTHSDLMRETQYF
few TRBJ2-1 TRBD2 TRBV4-3 TGCGCCAGCAGCCAAGAGGTAGCGGGAGTCACTGAGCAGTTCTTC CASSQEVAGVTEQFF
few TRBJ1-1 TRBD1 TRBV11-1 TGTGCCAGCAGCGACAGGGGCGCAGGGAACACTGAAGCTTTCTTT CASSDRGAGNTEAFF
- TRBJ2-4 TRBD1 TRBV7-9 TGTGCCAGCAGCTCGGACAGGGTGTCGGCCAAAAACATTCAGTACTTC CASSSDRVSAKNIQYF
- TRBJ2-3 TRBD2 TRBV24-1 TGTGCCACTCGGACTAGCGGGAGAGCAGATACGCAGTATTTT CATRTSGRADTQYF
- TRBJ2-7 - TRBV11-3 TGTGCCAGCAGCCCTGGGACTTTTGGGGAGCAGTACTTC CASSPGTFGEQYF
- TRBJ2-3 TRBD1 TRBV5-1 TGCGCCAGCAGTTCCGGGACAGGGGGCCGGGGTAGCGGGACCACAGATACGCAGTATTTT CASSSGTGGRGSGTTDTQYF
- TRBJ1-2 - TRBV7-2 TGTGCCAGCAGCCAGAACAGGGATAAGTTCTATGGCTACACCTTC CASSQNRDKFYGYTF
- TRBJ1-5 - TRBV21-1 TGTGCCAGCAGCAAAGACGGACAGCCCAATCAGCCCCAGCATTTT CASSKDGQPNQPQHF
- TRBJ1-2 - TRBV12-3/TRBV12-4 TGTGCCAGCACGGGGGTTAACTATGGCTACACCTTC CASTGVNYGYTF
- TRBJ2-7 TRBD2 TRBV10-3 TGTGCCATCAAGGAGGGGCTAGCGGCGTACGAGCAGTACTTC CAIKEGLAAYEQYF